The clone carrying this T cell receptor beta chain was counted at least ten times. Molecular barcoding with unique molecular identifiers was used for the TCRbeta library. TCRdb reprocessed the PCR reads via MiXCR and lists one record per CDR3 protein. This sample has 200,000 to 250,000 distinct CDR3 sequences, with roughly a tenth found just once. The ends were cut back, 0 bases at V and 13 bases at J, with 10 bases in the middle. Germline values: CDR1 MNHEY, CDR2 SMNVEV (reference sequence). CDR3 length equals 13 residues. This record comes from a study of T-cell reconstitution after alpha-beta-depleted transplantation in children.

The TCR originated in a human donor who donated a stem cell graft to a child with acute lymphoblastic leukemia. The chain has TRBV27 and TRBJ1-6; D is uncertain. The input for sequencing was PBMCs from the stem cell graft donor, taken from the stem cell graft. The CDR3, as DNA: TGTGCCAGCAGTTTATCGTTGGGGTTCCCCCTCCACTTT. It yields the protein CASSLSLGFPLHF.